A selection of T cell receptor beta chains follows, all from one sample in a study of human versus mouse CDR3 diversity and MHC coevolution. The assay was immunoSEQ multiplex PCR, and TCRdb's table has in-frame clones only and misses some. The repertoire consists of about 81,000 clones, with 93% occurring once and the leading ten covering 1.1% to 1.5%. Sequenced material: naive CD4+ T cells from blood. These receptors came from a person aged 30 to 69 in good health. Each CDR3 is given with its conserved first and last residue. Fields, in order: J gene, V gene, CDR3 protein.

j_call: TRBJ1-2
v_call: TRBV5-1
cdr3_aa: CASSLDPGQGELRGYTF

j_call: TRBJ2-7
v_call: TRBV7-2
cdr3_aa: CASSLVSYEQYF

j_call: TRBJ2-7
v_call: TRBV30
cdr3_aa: CAWSGGFNEQYF

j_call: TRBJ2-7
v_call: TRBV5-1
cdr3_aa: CASSLNYRGQDEQYF

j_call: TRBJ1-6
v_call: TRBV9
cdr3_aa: CASSARGQWDNSPLHF

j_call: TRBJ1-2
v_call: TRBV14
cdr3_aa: CASSDTGGYYGYTF

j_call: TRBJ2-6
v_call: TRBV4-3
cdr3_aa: CASSQGLRSGANVLTF

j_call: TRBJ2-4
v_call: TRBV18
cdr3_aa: CASSPPENIQYF

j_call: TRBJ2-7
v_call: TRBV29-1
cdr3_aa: CSVQDSYEQYF

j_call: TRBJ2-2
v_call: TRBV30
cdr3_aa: CAWSADTGELFF

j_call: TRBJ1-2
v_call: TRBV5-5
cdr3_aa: CASSMRNTGGYTF

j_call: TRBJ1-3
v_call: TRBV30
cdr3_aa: CAWEPGTGVIMSSGNTIYF

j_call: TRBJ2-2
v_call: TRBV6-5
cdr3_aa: CASSLQGAWVTGELFF

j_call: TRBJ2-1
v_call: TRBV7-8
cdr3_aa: CASSTRTGGSFF

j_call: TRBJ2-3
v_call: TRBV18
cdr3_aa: CASSPRRSGGGPDTQYF

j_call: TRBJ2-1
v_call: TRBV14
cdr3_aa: CASSQELRGEQFF

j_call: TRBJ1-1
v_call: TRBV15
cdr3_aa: CATSRDRSVNTEAFF

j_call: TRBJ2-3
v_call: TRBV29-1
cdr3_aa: CSATPAGRFSTDTQYF

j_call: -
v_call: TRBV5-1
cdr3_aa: CASSLGLAGTSQYEQYF

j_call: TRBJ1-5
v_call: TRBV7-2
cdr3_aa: CASSRLPGQGRQPQHF

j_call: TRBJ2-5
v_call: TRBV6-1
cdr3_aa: CASSAQGYQETQYF

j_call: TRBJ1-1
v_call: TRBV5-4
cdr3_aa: CASSLVAGANTEAFF

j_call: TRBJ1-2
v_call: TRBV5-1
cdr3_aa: CASSLGFGQGAKGYTF

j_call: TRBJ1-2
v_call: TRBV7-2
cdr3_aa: CASSSPGPSYGYTF

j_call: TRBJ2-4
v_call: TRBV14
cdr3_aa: CASSQDEAAGNIQYF

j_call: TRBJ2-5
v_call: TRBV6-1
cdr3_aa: CASSEGGSQETQYF

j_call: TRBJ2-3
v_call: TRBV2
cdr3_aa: CASSRRTSSTDTQYF

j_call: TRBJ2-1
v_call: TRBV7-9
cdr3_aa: CASSPRKGVNEQFF

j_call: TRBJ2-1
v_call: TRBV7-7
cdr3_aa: CASSLGGHWRNGQFF

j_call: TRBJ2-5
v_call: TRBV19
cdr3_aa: CASRGQSRETQYF

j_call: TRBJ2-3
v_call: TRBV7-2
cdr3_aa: CASSLGPTSGGDTQYF

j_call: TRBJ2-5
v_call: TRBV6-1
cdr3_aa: CASSAQQGGETQYF

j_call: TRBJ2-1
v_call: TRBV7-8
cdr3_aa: CASSTTPGISSYNEQFF

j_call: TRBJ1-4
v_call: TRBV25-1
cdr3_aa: CASSARQVLNEKLFF

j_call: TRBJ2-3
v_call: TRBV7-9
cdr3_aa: CASGPGQVILDTQYF

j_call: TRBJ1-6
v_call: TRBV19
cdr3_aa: CASSIDFASSYNSPLHF

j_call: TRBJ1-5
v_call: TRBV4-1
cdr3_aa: CASSQGDRNQPQHF

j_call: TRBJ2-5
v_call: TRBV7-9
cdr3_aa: CASSLAQGTVPGETQYF

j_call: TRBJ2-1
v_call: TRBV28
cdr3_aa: CASSVAGGAYNEQFF

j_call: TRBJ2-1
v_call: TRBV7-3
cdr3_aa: CASSSRGLAGTYNEQFF

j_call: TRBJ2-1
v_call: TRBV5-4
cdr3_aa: CASSLVAGQSDEQFF

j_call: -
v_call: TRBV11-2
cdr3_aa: CASSSPGTGTYEQYF

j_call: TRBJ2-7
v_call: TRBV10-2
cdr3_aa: CASSATGLAYEQYF

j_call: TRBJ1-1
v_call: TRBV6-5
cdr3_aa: CASFWGQDTEAFF

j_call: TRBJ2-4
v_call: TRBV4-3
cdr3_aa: CASSQESPRYRTLGNIQYF

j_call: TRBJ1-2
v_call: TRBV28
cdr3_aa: CASRPTGGHVYGYTF

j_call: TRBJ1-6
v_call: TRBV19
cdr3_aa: CASSERGAAYNSPLHF

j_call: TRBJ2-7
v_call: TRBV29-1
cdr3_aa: CSAAGDPGSGEQYF